These T cell receptor beta chains were read from a single sample in a study of OX40 agonist ivuxolimab in advanced cancers. Assay: immunoSEQ multiplex PCR; the TCRdb copy retains only in-frame clones and omits some. Here the sample spans approximately 50,000 clones, about 89% being singletons. Sample: CD4+ or CD8+ T cells sorted from blood, taken in a trial of the OX40 agonist ivuxolimab. Receptors originate from an adult with an advanced solid tumor such as melanoma, head and neck, liver or kidney cancer. Both conserved end residues are part of each CDR3. The D gene is left open where the match is weak. The size entry is marked missing in some rows and otherwise reads once, few, many or a size class.

NA	TRBJ2-1	TRBV5-4	NA	CASSSPRALDEQFF	TGTGCCAGCAGCTCACCCAGGGCTCTGGATGAGCAGTTCTTC
NA	TRBJ2-7	TRBV27	NA	CASSSTPLKNEQYF	TGTGCCAGCAGTTCGACTCCCCTCAAGAACGAGCAGTACTTC
NA	TRBJ1-3	TRBV7-2	NA	CASSPNTVTSGNTIYF	TGTGCCAGCAGCCCCAATACAGTGACCTCTGGAAACACCATATATTTT
NA	TRBJ1-4	TRBV28	NA	CASRRTESNEKLFF	TGTGCCAGCAGACGTACGGAGTCTAATGAAAAACTGTTTTTT
NA	TRBJ1-2	TRBV30	NA	CAWSVNREGGYTF	TGTGCCTGGAGTGTCAACAGGGAAGGTGGCTACACCTTC
TRBD1	TRBJ1-1	TRBV5-5	NA	CASSSGTGPKSGTEAFF	TGTGCCAGCAGCTCAGGGACAGGCCCTAAGTCGGGCACTGAAGCTTTCTTT
TRBD2	TRBJ2-5	TRBV5-1	once	CASSLVLAGATGLQETQYF	TGCGCCAGCAGCTTGGTGCTAGCGGGAGCAACTGGACTCCAAGAGACCCAGTACTTC
NA	TRBJ1-2	TRBV10-3	NA	CAISESLEKGYGYTF	TGTGCCATCAGTGAGTCTCTAGAAAAAGGCTATGGCTACACCTTC
TRBD1	TRBJ1-2	TRBV7-2	NA	CASSERQGTYGYTF	TGTGCCAGCAGCGAGAGACAGGGGACCTATGGCTACACCTTC
NA	TRBJ1-1	TRBV18	NA	CASSPLRSKDPYTEAFF	TGTGCCAGCTCACCATTACGCTCCAAAGACCCATACACTGAAGCTTTCTTT
NA	TRBJ1-2	TRBV27	NA	CASSFGRGYGYTF	TGTGCCAGCAGTTTCGGCAGGGGATATGGCTACACCTTC
NA	TRBJ2-7	TRBV30	NA	CAWSRVGVPREQYF	TGTGCCTGGAGTAGAGTAGGCGTTCCGCGGGAGCAGTACTTC
NA	TRBJ1-4	TRBV7-6	NA	CASSLGGRGSGNEKLFF	TGTGCCAGCAGCTTAGGCGGGCGGGGATCGGGTAATGAAAAACTGTTTTTT
NA	TRBJ2-5	TRBV2	few	CASRRTELQETQYF	TGTGCCAGCAGGCGGACCGAACTACAAGAGACCCAGTACTTC
TRBD2	TRBJ2-3	TRBV10-3	NA	CAIKSTGGKDTQYF	TGTGCCATCAAGTCGACGGGGGGAAAAGATACGCAGTATTTT
TRBD1	TRBJ1-1	TRBV18	NA	CASSPLTGDGNTEAFF	TGTGCCAGCTCACCACTCACAGGGGATGGGAACACTGAAGCTTTCTTT
TRBD2	TRBJ2-2	TRBV4-1	NA	CASSQGTSVSNTGELFF	TGCGCCAGCAGCCAAGGGACTAGCGTGTCGAACACCGGGGAGCTGTTTTTT
TRBD1	TRBJ2-1	TRBV2	NA	CASTVTGQGNNEQFF	TGTGCCAGCACCGTGACGGGACAGGGTAACAATGAGCAGTTCTTC
NA	TRBJ1-6	TRBV18	NA	CASSPTNSPLHF	TGTGCCAGCTCACCCACAAATTCACCCCTCCACTTT
NA	TRBJ2-5	TRBV7-6	NA	CASTSRVAGTQYF	TGTGCCAGCACATCTCGGGTGGCCGGGACCCAGTACTTC
TRBD2	TRBJ2-2	TRBV27	NA	CASSGLAGATGELFF	TGTGCCAGCAGTGGACTAGCGGGAGCCACCGGGGAGCTGTTTTTT
TRBD1	TRBJ2-7	TRBV6-6	NA	CASSETGVYEQYF	TGTGCCAGCAGTGAGACAGGGGTCTACGAGCAGTACTTC
TRBD2	TRBJ2-7	TRBV5-1	NA	CASSLSTSGTYEQYF	TGCGCCAGCAGCTTGTCCACTAGCGGTACCTACGAGCAGTACTTC
TRBD1	TRBJ1-2	TRBV29-1	NA	CSVEEGQGLGCYTF	TGCAGCGTTGAAGAGGGACAGGGGCTCGGATGCTACACCTTC
TRBD1	TRBJ2-2	TRBV19	NA	CASSIRQGVNTGELFF	TGTGCCAGTAGTATACGACAGGGAGTGAACACCGGGGAGCTGTTTTTT
TRBD2	TRBJ2-3	TRBV18	NA	CASSPSRTSYQDTQYF	TGTGCCAGCTCACCGTCGAGGACTAGCTACCAGGATACGCAGTATTTT
NA	TRBJ2-5	TRBV10-3	NA	CAISESVGLQETQYF	TGTGCCATCAGTGAGTCAGTTGGGTTGCAAGAGACCCAGTACTTC
NA	TRBJ2-5	TRBV9	NA	CASNAGLAETQYF	TGTGCCAGCAACGCTGGGCTCGCGGAGACCCAGTACTTC
TRBD1	TRBJ1-6	TRBV7-2	NA	CASSSRGQGNSPLHF	TGTGCCAGCAGCTCGAGGGGACAGGGAAATTCACCCCTCCACTTT
NA	TRBJ1-2	TRBV5-6	NA	CASSARGTTYGYTF	TGTGCCAGCAGCGCCCGGGGGACGACTTATGGCTACACCTTC
NA	TRBJ1-1	TRBV6-1	NA	CASSEGLDTEAFF	TGTGCCAGCAGTGAAGGGTTGGACACTGAAGCTTTCTTT
NA	TRBJ2-2	TRBV2	NA	CASSENVAGELFF	TGTGCCAGCAGTGAAAATGTGGCCGGGGAGCTGTTTTTT
NA	TRBJ1-2	TRBV29-1	NA	CSVGVGGGNYGYTF	TGCAGCGTTGGGGTCGGAGGGGGAAACTATGGCTACACCTTC
TRBD1	TRBJ1-2	TRBV12-5	NA	CASADRGRGGYTF	TGTGCTAGCGCTGACAGGGGAAGGGGTGGCTACACCTTC
TRBD2	TRBJ2-1	TRBV5-4	once	CASSTGGEQFF	TGTGCCAGCAGCACGGGAGGGGAGCAGTTCTTC
TRBD1	TRBJ2-1	TRBV9	NA	CASSGGQPLKSSYNEQFF	TGTGCCAGCAGCGGGGGACAGCCACTTAAGAGCTCCTACAATGAGCAGTTCTTC
TRBD1	TRBJ2-7	TRBV29-1	NA	CSVEALTPGQLTYEQYF	TGCAGCGTTGAAGCCCTTACCCCGGGACAGCTGACCTACGAGCAGTACTTC
NA	TRBJ1-2	TRBV7-2	NA	CASSPPQGFYGYTF	TGTGCCAGCAGCCCACCTCAGGGATTCTACGGCTACACCTTC
NA	TRBJ1-2	TRBV9	NA	CASSVDIGSNYGYTF	TGTGCCAGCAGCGTAGATATAGGCAGCAACTATGGCTACACCTTC
TRBD1	TRBJ1-1	TRBV2	NA	CASSYRGRDTEAFF	TGTGCCAGCAGCTACAGGGGGCGCGACACTGAAGCTTTCTTT
NA	TRBJ2-4	TRBV29-1	once	CSALDRGVVNIQYF	TGCAGCGCCCTTGACCGGGGAGTTGTGAACATTCAGTACTTC
NA	TRBJ2-6	TRBV9	NA	CASSVGASGANVLTF	TGTGCCAGCAGCGTGGGAGCCTCTGGGGCCAACGTCCTGACTTTC
NA	TRBJ1-1	TRBV11-2	NA	CASSLEGGRGNTEAFF	TGTGCCAGCAGCTTAGAAGGAGGCAGGGGAAACACTGAAGCTTTCTTT
TRBD1	TRBJ1-3	TRBV5-1	NA	CASSLGQGALGNTIYF	TGCGCCAGCAGCTTGGGACAGGGGGCTCTTGGAAACACCATATATTTT
NA	TRBJ1-2	TRBV6-6	NA	CASSYSGGHGYTF	TGTGCCAGCAGTTACTCAGGTGGGCACGGCTACACCTTC
TRBD1	TRBJ2-6	TRBV15	NA	CATTQGLGGANVLTF	TGTGCCACTACACAGGGGTTGGGTGGGGCCAACGTCCTGACTTTC
NA	TRBJ2-7	TRBV5-4	NA	CASSEDRHPSYEQYF	TGTGCCAGCAGCGAAGACAGGCACCCTTCCTACGAGCAGTACTTC
NA	TRBJ2-5	TRBV11-2	NA	CASSLLHDPLQETQYF	TGTGCCAGCAGCTTACTTCACGATCCCCTCCAAGAGACCCAGTACTTC
TRBD2	TRBJ2-1	TRBV7-7	NA	CASSFGLAGGNEQFF	TGTGCCAGCAGCTTCGGACTAGCGGGTGGCAATGAGCAGTTCTTC
TRBD1	TRBJ2-5	TRBV7-2	NA	CASSLGDRTQYF	TGTGCCAGCAGCTTAGGGGACAGGACCCAGTACTTC
NA	TRBJ2-6	TRBV7-9	NA	CASSSDRPPGANVLTF	TGTGCCAGCAGCTCAGACAGGCCCCCCGGGGCCAACGTCCTGACTTTC
TRBD2	TRBJ2-5	TRBV7-2	NA	CASSQKGLAGSGAQYF	TGTGCCAGCAGCCAGAAGGGACTAGCGGGCTCAGGGGCCCAGTACTTC
NA	TRBJ1-1	TRBV12-5	NA	CASGLVVGGLTGDTEAFF	TGTGCTAGTGGTTTGGTAGTCGGAGGTCTCACAGGTGACACTGAAGCTTTCTTT